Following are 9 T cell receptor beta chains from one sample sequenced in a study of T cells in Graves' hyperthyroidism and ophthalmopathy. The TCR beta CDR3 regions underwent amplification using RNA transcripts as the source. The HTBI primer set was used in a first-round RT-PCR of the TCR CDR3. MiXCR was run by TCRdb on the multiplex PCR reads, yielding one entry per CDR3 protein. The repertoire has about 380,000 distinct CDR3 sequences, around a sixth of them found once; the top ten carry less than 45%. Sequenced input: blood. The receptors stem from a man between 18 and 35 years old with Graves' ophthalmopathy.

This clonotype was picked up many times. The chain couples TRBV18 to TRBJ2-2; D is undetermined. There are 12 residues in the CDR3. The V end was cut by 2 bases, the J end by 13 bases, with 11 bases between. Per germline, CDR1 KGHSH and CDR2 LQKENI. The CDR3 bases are TGTGCCAGCTCACCAACCGGCGTAGGGCTGTTTTTT. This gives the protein CASSPTGVGLFF. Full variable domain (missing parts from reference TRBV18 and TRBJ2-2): NAGVMQNPRHLVRRRGQEARLRCSPMKGHSHVYWYRQLPEEGLKFMVYLQKENIIDESGMPKERFSAEFPKEGPSILRIQQVVRGDSAAYFCASSPTGVGLFFGEGSRLTVL.

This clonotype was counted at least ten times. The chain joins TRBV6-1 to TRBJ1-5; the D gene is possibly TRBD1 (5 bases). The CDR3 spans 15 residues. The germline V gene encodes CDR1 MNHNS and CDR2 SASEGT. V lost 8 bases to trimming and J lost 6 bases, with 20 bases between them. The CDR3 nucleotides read TGTGCCAGCCTCGGAGTGGGGCCATCCAGTCAGCCCCAGCATTTT. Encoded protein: CASLGVGPSSQPQHF.

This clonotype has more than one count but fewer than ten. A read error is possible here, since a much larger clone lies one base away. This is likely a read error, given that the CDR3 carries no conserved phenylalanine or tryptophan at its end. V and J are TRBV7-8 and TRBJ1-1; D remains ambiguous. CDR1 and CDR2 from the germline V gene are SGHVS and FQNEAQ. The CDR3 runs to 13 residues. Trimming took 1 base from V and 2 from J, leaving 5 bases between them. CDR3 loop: CASSLDVNTEAFL. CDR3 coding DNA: TGTGCCAGCAGCTTAGACGTAAACACTGAAGCTTTCCTT.

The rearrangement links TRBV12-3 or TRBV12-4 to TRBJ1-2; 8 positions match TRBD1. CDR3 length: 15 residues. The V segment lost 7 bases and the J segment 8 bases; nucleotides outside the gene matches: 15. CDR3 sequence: CASTRQGAAIGGYTF. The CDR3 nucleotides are TGTGCCAGCACTAGGCAGGGGGCCGCTATTGGGGGCTACACCTTC.

CDR3 bases: TGCGCCAGCAGCTTGGATCTACAAAACACCGGGGAGCTGTTTTTT. Amino acid sequence: CASSLDLQNTGELFF. This rearrangement joins TRBV5-1 to TRBJ2-2; D gene ambiguous. Germline loops: CDR1 SGHRS, CDR2 YFSETQ. Trimming stripped 0 bases from V and 2 bases from J, with 8 bases between. The CDR3 sequence is 15 residues long.

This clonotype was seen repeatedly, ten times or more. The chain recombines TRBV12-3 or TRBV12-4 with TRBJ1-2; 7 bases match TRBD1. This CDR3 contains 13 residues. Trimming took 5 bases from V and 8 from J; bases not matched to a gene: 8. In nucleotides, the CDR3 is TGTGCCAGCAGTCAATGGACAGGCTGGGGCTACACCTTC. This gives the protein CASSQWTGWGYTF.

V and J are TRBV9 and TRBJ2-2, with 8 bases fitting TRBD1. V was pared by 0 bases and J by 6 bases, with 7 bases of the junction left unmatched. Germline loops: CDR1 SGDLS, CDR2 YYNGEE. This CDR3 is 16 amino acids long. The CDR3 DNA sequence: TGTGCCAGCAGCGTAGGTGGACAGGGAAAAGCCGGGGAGCTGTTTTTT. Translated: CASSVGGQGKAGELFF.

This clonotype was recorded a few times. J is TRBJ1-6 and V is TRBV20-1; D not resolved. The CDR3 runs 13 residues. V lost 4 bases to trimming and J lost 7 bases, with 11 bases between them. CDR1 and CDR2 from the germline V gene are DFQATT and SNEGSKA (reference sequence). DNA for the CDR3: TGCAGTGCTAATTTGTATAAGAATTCACCCCTCCACTTT. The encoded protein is CSANLYKNSPLHF.

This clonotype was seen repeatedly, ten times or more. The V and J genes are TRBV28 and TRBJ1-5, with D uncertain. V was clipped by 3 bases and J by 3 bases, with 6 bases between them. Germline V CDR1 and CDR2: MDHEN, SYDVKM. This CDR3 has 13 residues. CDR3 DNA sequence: TGTGCCAGCAGTTTTGCCGACAATCAGCCCCAGCATTTT. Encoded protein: CASSFADNQPQHF.